The next 17 T cell receptor beta chains were all read from a single sample in a study of OX40 agonist ivuxolimab in advanced cancers. Some clones are missing from TCRdb's copy, which holds only in-frame ones; the method was immunoSEQ multiplex PCR. The sample carries about 94,000 clones, 88% recorded once. The sample consisted of CD4+ or CD8+ T cells sorted from blood, taken in a trial of the OX40 agonist ivuxolimab. The receptors were sampled from an adult with an advanced solid tumor such as melanoma, head and neck, liver or kidney cancer.

The V and J genes are TRBV16 and TRBJ1-2, with 8 bases that match TRBD1. CDR3 length equals 12 residues. V lost 2 bases and J lost 8; bases outside the gene matches: 1. The germline CDR1 and CDR2 sequences are KGHSY and FQNENV. DNA of the CDR3: TGTGCCAGCAGCCAAGGGACAGGCGGCTACACCTTC. Protein: CASSQGTGGYTF.

The V call is TRBV5-1, the J call TRBJ2-7; tentative D call: TRBD1 (5 bases). The germline V gene has CDR1 SGHRS and CDR2 YFSETQ. This CDR3 has 13 residues. V was pared by 4 bases and J by 2 bases, with 10 bases between. CDR3 sequence: CASSLREPYEQYF. CDR3 coding DNA: TGCGCCAGCAGCCTCAGGGAACCCTACGAGCAGTACTTC.

The chain joins TRBV4-1 to TRBJ2-4; TRBD1 matches at 8 bases. Germline V gene lookup returns CDR1 MGHRA and CDR2 YSYEKL. The junction had 5 bases not matched to a gene; V was cut back by 3 bases and J by 10 bases. This CDR3 is built from 13 residues. The CDR3 is CASSQVTGEIQYF. The CDR3, as DNA: TGCGCCAGCAGCCAGGTGACAGGGGAGATTCAGTACTTC.

The chain recombines TRBV5-1 with TRBJ2-1; 11 bases match TRBD2. Germline V CDR1 and CDR2: SGHRS, YFSETQ. The CDR3 loop spans 21 amino acids. With 3 bases clipped from V and 0 bases from J, the junction kept 17 bases outside the gene matches. The CDR3 nucleotides read TGCGCCAGCAGCTCACAACCTCTAGCGGGGGGCGGCTTTAGCTCCTACAATGAGCAGTTCTTC. This gives the protein CASSSQPLAGGGFSSYNEQFF.

The chain links TRBV5-1 to TRBJ1-2, with a weak D call TRBD1 (5 bases). The CDR3 runs to 14 residues. The V and J ends lost 0 bases and 8 bases respectively, with 14 bases between them. In germline, CDR1 is SGHRS, CDR2 YFSETQ. The CDR3 is CASSLVGQAWGYTF. The CDR3 coding sequence is TGCGCCAGCAGCTTGGTGGGGCAGGCCTGGGGCTACACCTTC.

The chain links TRBV7-9 to TRBJ2-2; 7 bases are shared with TRBD2. This CDR3 contains 15 residues. Per the germline V gene, CDR1 is SEHNR and CDR2 is FQNEAQ (reference sequence). The ends lost 4 bases at V and 6 bases at J; junction bases unmatched: 8. The CDR3 loop is CASSSSIREAGELFF. Here the CDR3 DNA reads TGTGCCAGCAGCTCCTCGATTCGGGAGGCCGGGGAGCTGTTTTTT.

This chain links TRBV6-6 with TRBJ2-7, with TRBD1 identical over 8 bases. This CDR3 spans 15 amino acids. Germline-derived CDR1 and CDR2 are MNHNY and SVGAGI (reference sequence). Trimming took 5 bases from V and 6 from J; bases not matched to a gene: 12. CDR3 DNA: TGTGCCAGCAGTACCCTTCGGACAGGGTTTGGCGAGCAGTACTTC. Translation gives CASSTLRTGFGEQYF.

The V call is TRBV5-1, the J call TRBJ2-3; the match to TRBD2 covers 10 bases. The CDR3 loop spans 14 amino acids. The germline V gene has CDR1 SGHRS and CDR2 YFSETQ. After removal of 5 bases from V and 6 bases from J, the junction contained 6 bases not matched to a gene. CDR3 amino acids: CASRTAGGLDTQYF. In DNA form, the CDR3 reads TGCGCCAGCAGGACAGCGGGGGGGCTGGATACGCAGTATTTT. The whole variable domain, remainder taken from reference TRBV5-1 and TRBJ2-3, is KAGVTQTPRYLIKTRGQQVTLSCSPISGHRSVSWYQQTPGQGLQFLFEYFSETQRNKGNFPGRFSGRQFSNSRSEMNVSTLELGDSALYLCASRTAGGLDTQYFGPGTRLTVL.

The chain is built from TRBV10-2 and TRBJ1-6; the D gene is possibly TRBD1 (6 bases). Between the trimmed V and J ends, which lost 6 bases and 9 bases, there was a span of 21 bases. This CDR3 is built from 16 residues. Germline V gene lookup returns CDR1 WSHSY and CDR2 SAAADI. The CDR3 sequence is CASRSDQGNIGSPLHF. Here the CDR3 DNA reads TGCGCCAGCAGATCAGATCAGGGGAATATCGGTTCACCCCTCCACTTT.

The J gene is TRBJ1-4, the V gene TRBV19; 7 bases are a match to TRBD1. The CDR3 spans 14 residues. Germline CDR1 LNHDA, CDR2 SQIVND (reference sequence). V shed 6 bases, J shed 8 bases, and the junction held 9 bases outside the gene matches. DNA for the CDR3: TGTGCCAGTAGCCACCCGGGACAGAGAGAAAAACTGTTTTTT. Amino acid sequence: CASSHPGQREKLFF.

The chain links TRBV11-2 to TRBJ1-3; D is unclear. Trimming removed 3 bases from V and 0 bases from J, with 6 bases in between. The CDR3 consists of 14 residues. From germline, CDR1 is SGHAT and CDR2 FQNNGV. CDR3 bases: TGTGCCAGCAGCTTGTCCCTCTCTGGAAACACCATATATTTT. Protein: CASSLSLSGNTIYF.

This clone came up many times. The chain recombines TRBV10-2 with TRBJ1-1; no clear D gene. Germline CDR1 and CDR2: WSHSY and SAAADI. This CDR3 is built from 12 residues. Trimming removed 2 bases from V and 7 bases from J, with 8 bases in between. The CDR3 DNA reads as TGCGCCAGCAGTGAGAGGGCGAGTGAAGCTTTCTTT. Translation gives CASSERASEAFF.

This chain joins TRBV5-1 and TRBJ2-5, with 9 bases identical to TRBD1. Losses at the gene ends were 4 bases for V and 1 base for J; bases not matched to a gene: 2. CDR3 length: 14 residues. CDR1 SGHRS and CDR2 YFSETQ come from the germline V gene. CDR3 sequence: CASSGGQGQETQYF. The DNA for the CDR3 is TGCGCCAGCAGCGGGGGACAGGGCCAAGAGACCCAGTACTTC.

The V gene is TRBV7-8, the J gene TRBJ2-7; no firm D call. This CDR3 comprises 13 residues. Germline V gene sequence: CDR1 SGHVS, CDR2 FQNEAQ. Trimming stripped 5 bases from V and 3 bases from J, with 11 bases between. The DNA for the CDR3 is TGTGCCAGCAGCCTAAGGCCAGACTACGAGCAGTACTTC. Its translation is CASSLRPDYEQYF.

The rearrangement links TRBV2 to TRBJ2-5; the D call may be TRBD1 or TRBD2 (5 bases each). CDR1 is SNHLY, CDR2 FYNNEI, per germline. With 0 bases removed from V and 6 bases from J, the gap between germline ends came to 14 bases. This CDR3 is 15 amino acids long. The CDR3 DNA is TGTGCCAGCAGTGAAGCGCTTGGGGGTCCCCAGACCCAGTACTTC. This translates into CASSEALGGPQTQYF.

The chain is built from TRBV18 and TRBJ1-1; 8 bases are shared with TRBD1. V was clipped by 6 bases and J by 5 bases; unmatched bases: 8. CDR1 KGHSH and CDR2 LQKENI come from the germline V gene. The CDR3 totals 14 residues. The CDR3 region has the DNA TGTGCCAGCTCGCCAACAGGGGGTGGGACTGAAGCTTTCTTT. It translates to CASSPTGGGTEAFF.

In DNA form, the CDR3 reads TGTGCCAGCAGCCCCTTAGGGATGAGCTCCTACGAGCAGTACTTC. Translated, it gives CASSPLGMSSYEQYF. The rearrangement links TRBV11-2 to TRBJ2-7; D is undetermined. The CDR3 sequence is 15 residues long. Trimming pared 5 bases from V and 0 bases from J, leaving 14 bases between. The germline CDR1 and CDR2 sequences are SGHAT and FQNNGV. Full variable domain (rest looked up from reference TRBV11-2 and TRBJ2-7): EAGVAQSPRYKIIEKRQSVAFWCNPISGHATLYWYQQILGQGPKLLIQFQNNGVVDDSQLPKDRFSAERLKGVDSTLKIQPAKLEDSAVYLCASSPLGMSSYEQYFGPGTRLTVT.